The TCR beta chain under discussion was sequenced for a study of blood T cell repertoires in COVID-19. Whole-study context: COVID-19 samples from acute and convalescent phases originated in the United States, Italy and Spain. Sources were T cells, B-cell-depleted T cells, or PBMCs; the material itself was cDNA or gDNA.

Germline V lookup: CDR1 SGDLS, CDR2 YYNGEE. Between the trimmed V and J ends, which lost 5 bases and 6 bases, there was a span of 18 bases. The CDR3 spans 15 residues. The authors' processing: Researchers report that nucleated cell counts were estimated from reference gene primer amplification. Clones were sequenced by immunoSEQ multiplex PCR, and TCRdb holds only the in-frame ones, with some missing. V, J and clone size reflect that table, while D and trimming were determined from the DNA. This table has 150,000 to 200,000 clones, roughly 87% appearing once. Cohort 3 donors were reported recovered after two negative PCRs, clearance, or symptom resolution.

The receptor comes from a man aged 45 to 65 who had recovered from COVID-19. The chain recombines TRBV9 with TRBJ2-1, with D possibly TRBD2 on 6 matching bases. Sequencing was done on a sample of PBMCs or T cells enriched from blood (not recorded which). The CDR3 nucleotides are TGTGCCAGCAGTCCCCGGGTGGGACTTACCAATGAGCAGTTCTTC. The encoded protein is CASSPRVGLTNEQFF.